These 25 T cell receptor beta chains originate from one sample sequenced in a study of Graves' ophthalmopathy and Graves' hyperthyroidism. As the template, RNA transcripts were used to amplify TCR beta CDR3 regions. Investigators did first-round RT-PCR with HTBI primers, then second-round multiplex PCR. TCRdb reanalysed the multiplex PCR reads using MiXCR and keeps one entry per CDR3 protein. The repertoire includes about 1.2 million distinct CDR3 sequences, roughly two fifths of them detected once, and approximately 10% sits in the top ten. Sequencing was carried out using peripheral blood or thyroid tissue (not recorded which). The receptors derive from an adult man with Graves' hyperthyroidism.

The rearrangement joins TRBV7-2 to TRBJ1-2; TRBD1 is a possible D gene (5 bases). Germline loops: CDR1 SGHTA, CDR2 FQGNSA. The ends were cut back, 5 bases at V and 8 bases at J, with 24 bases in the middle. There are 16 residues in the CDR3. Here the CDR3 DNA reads TGTGCCAGCAGCCGTCTTCCTGGTGGGGCCCCTGACGGCTACACCTTC. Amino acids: CASSRLPGGAPDGYTF. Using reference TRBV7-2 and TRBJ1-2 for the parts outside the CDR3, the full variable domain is GAGVSQSPSNKVTEKGKDVELRCDPISGHTALYWYRQSLGQGLEFLIYFQGNSAPDKSGLPSDRFSAERTGGSVSTLTIQRTQQEDSAVYLCASSRLPGGAPDGYTFGSGTRLTVV.

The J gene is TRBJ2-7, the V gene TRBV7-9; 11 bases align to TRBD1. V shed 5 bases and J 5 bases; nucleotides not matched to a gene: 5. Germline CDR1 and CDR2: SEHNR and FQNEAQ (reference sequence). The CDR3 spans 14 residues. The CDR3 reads CASSRDRGAHEQYF. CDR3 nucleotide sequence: TGTGCCAGCAGCCGGGACAGGGGGGCCCACGAGCAGTACTTC. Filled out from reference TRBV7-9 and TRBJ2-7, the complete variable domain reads DTGVSQNPRHKITKRGQNVTFRCDPISEHNRLYWYRQTLGQGPEFLTYFQNEAQLEKSRLLSDRFSAERPKGSFSTLEIQRTEQGDSAMYLCASSRDRGAHEQYFGPGTRLTVT.

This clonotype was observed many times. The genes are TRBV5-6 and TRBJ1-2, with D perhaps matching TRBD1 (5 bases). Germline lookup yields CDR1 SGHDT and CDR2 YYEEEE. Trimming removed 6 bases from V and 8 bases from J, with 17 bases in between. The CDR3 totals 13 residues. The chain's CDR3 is CASTLGGTRGYTF. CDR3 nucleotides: TGTGCCAGCACCCTGGGGGGGACCCGCGGCTACACCTTC.

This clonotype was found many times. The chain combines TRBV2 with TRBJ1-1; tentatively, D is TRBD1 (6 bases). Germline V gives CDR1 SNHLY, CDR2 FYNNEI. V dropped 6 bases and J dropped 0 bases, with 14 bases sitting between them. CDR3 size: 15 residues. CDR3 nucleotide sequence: TGTGCCAGCAGCCCCATACAGGGACTGAACACTGAAGCTTTCTTT. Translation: CASSPIQGLNTEAFF. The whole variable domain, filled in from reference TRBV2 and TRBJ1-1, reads EPEVTQTPSHQVTQMGQEVILRCVPISNHLYFYWYRQILGQKVEFLVSFYNNEISEKSEIFDDQFSVERPDGSNFTLKIRSTKLEDSAMYFCASSPIQGLNTEAFFGQGTRLTVV.

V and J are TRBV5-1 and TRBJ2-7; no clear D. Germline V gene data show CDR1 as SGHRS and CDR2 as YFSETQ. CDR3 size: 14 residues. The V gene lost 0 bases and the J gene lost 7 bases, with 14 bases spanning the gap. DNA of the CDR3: TGCGCCAGCAGCTTGGAGGCAATAGTGGGGGAGCAGTACTTC. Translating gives CASSLEAIVGEQYF. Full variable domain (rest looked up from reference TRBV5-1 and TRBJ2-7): KAGVTQTPRYLIKTRGQQVTLSCSPISGHRSVSWYQQTPGQGLQFLFEYFSETQRNKGNFPGRFSGRQFSNSRSEMNVSTLELGDSALYLCASSLEAIVGEQYFGPGTRLTVT.

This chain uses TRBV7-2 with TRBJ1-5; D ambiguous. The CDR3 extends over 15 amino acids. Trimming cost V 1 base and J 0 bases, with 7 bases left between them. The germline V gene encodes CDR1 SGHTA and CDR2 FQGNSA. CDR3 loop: CASSLVSYSNQPQHF. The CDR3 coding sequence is TGTGCCAGCAGCTTAGTATCTTATAGCAATCAGCCCCAGCATTTT.

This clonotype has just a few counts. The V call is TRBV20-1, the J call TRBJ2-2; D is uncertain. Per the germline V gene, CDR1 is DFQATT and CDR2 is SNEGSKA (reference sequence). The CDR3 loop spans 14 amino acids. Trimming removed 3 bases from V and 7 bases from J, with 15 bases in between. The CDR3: CSASRLVNFGELFF. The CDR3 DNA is TGCAGTGCTAGTAGGCTAGTAAACTTCGGGGAGCTGTTTTTT.

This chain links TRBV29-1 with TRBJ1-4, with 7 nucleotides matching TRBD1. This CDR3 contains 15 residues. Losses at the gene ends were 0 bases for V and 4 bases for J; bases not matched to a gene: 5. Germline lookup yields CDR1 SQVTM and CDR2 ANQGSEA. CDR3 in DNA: TGCAGCGTTGAAGATACCGACAGGGATAATGAAAAACTGTTTTTT. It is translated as CSVEDTDRDNEKLFF.

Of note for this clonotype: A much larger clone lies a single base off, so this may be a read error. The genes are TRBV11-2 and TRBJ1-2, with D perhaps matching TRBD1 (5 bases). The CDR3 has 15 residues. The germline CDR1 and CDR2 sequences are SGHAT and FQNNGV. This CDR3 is CASSQLSTDNYGHTF. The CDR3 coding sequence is TGTGCCAGCAGCCAATTATCGACAGACAACTATGGCCACACCTTC.

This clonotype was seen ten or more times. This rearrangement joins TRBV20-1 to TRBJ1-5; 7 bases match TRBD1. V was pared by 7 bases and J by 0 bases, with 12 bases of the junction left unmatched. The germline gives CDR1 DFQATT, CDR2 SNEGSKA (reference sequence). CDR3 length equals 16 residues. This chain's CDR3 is CSVPGGAGHSNQPQHF. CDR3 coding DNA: TGCAGTGTTCCAGGGGGGGCAGGCCATAGCAATCAGCCCCAGCATTTT.

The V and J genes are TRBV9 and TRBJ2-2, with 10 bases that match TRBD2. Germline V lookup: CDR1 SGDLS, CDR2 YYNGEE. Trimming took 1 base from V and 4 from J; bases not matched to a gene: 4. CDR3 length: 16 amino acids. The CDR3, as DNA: TGTGCCAGCAGCGTATCTAGCGGGAGATTCACCGGGGAGCTGTTTTTT. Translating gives CASSVSSGRFTGELFF.

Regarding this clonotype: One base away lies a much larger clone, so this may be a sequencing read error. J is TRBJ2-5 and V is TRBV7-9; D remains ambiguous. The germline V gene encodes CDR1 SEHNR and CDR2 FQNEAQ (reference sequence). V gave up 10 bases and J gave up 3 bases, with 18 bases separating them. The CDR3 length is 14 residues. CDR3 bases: TGTGCCACCACCCCTCTGGGTCCGGAAGAGACCCAGTACTTC. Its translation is CATTPLGPEETQYF.

The chain's CDR3 is CSPGHSLREQYF. Written as DNA, the CDR3 is TGCAGCCCGGGGCACAGTCTGAGGGAGCAGTACTTC. The V gene is TRBV29-1, the J gene TRBJ2-7, with D perhaps given as TRBD1 or TRBD2 (5 bases each). The CDR3 has 12 residues. With 8 bases removed from V and 7 bases from J, the gap between germline ends came to 18 bases. CDR1 SQVTM and CDR2 ANQGSEA come from the germline V gene.

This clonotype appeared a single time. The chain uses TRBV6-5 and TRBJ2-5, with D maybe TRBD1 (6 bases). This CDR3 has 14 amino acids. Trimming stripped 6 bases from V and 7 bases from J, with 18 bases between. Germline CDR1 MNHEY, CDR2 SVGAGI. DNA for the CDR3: TGTGCCAGCAGCCTTAACAGGGCCTCAGGGACCCAGTACTTC. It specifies CASSLNRASGTQYF.

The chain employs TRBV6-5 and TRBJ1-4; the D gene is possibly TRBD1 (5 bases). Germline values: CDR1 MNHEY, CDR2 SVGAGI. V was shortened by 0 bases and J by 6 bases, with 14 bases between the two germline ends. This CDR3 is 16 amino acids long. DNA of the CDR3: TGTGCCAGCAGTTACTCCGGGGCAGGGCTGGATGAAAAACTGTTTTTT. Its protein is CASSYSGAGLDEKLFF.

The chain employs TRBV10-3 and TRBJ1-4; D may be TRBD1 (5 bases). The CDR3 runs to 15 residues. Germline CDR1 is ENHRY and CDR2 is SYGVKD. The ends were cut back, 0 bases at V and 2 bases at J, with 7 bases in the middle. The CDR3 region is CAISESGGTNEKLFF. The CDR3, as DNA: TGTGCCATCAGTGAGTCTGGGGGGACTAATGAAAAACTGTTTTTT.

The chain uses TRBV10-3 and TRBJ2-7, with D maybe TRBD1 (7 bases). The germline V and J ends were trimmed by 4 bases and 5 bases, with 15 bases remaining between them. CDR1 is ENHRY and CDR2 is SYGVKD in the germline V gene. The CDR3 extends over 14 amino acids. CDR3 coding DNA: TGTGCCATCAGTGGAGGAGGGGGCGGGGACGAGCAGTACTTC. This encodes CAISGGGGGDEQYF.

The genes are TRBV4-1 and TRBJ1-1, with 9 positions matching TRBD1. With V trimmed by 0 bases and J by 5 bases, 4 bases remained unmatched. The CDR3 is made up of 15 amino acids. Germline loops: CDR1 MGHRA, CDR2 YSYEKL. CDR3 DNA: TGCGCCAGCAGCCAAGAACCGACAGGGGGTACTGAAGCTTTCTTT. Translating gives CASSQEPTGGTEAFF.

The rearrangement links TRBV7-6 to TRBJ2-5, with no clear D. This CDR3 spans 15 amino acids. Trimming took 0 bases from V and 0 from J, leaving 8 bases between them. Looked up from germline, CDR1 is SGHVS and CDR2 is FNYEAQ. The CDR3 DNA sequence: TGTGCCAGCAGCTTAGCGCCCGGGCACCAAGAGACCCAGTACTTC. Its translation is CASSLAPGHQETQYF.

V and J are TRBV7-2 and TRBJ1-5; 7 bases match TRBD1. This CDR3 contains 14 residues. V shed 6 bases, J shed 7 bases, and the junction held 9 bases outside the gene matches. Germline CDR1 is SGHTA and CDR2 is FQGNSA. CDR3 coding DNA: TGTGCCAGCAGTTCCCGACAGGGCGAGCAGCCCCAGCATTTT. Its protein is CASSSRQGEQPQHF.

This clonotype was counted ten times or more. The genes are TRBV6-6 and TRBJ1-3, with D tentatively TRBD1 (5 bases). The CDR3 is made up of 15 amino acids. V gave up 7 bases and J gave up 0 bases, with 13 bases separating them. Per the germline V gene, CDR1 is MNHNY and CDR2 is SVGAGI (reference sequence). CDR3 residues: CASTTGHISGNTIYF. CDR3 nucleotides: TGTGCCAGCACTACTGGACACATCTCTGGAAACACCATATATTTT.

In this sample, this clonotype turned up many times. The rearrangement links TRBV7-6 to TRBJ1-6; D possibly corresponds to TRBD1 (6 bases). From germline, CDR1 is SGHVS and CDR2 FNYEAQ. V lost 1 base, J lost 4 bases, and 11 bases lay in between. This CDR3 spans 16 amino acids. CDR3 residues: CASSLGAGTYNSPLHF. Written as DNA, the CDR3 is TGTGCCAGCAGCTTAGGTGCAGGGACATATAATTCACCCCTCCACTTT.

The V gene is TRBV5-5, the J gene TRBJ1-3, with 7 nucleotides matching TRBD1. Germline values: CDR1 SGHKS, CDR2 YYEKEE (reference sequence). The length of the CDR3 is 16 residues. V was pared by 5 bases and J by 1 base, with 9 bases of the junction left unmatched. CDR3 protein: CASSDRDRISGNTIYF. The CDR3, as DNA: TGTGCCAGCAGTGACCGGGACAGAATATCTGGAAACACCATATATTTT.

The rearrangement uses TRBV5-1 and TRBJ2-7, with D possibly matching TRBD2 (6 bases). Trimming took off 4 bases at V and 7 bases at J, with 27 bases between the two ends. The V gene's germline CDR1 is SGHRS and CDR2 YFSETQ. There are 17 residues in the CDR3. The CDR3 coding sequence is TGCGCCAGCAGCCGGACTTCCGGGACTTCCTGGGGTAAGGAGCAGTACTTC. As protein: CASSRTSGTSWGKEQYF.

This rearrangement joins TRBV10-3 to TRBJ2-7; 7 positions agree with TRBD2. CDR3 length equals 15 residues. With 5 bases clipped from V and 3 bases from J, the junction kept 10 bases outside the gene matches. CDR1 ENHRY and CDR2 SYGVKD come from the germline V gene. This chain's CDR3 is CAISWGGDGFYEQYF. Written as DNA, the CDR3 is TGTGCCATCAGTTGGGGAGGGGACGGATTCTACGAGCAGTACTTC.